The clone carrying this T cell receptor beta chain was recorded at least ten times. Germline loops: CDR1 DFQATT, CDR2 SNEGSKA (reference sequence). The CDR3 runs 13 residues. With V trimmed by 5 bases and J by 3 bases, 5 bases remained unmatched. The entry originates in a study of patients and donors after allogeneic stem cell transplantation. TCRdb reprocessed the RT-PCR reads via MiXCR and lists one record per CDR3 protein. The profile shows roughly 880,000 distinct CDR3 sequences, 18% of them singletons. The V and J genes are TRBV20-1 and TRBJ2-5; the match to TRBD1 covers 8 bases. The origin of this receptor is a human donor who was either an allogeneic HSCT recipient or a stem cell or donor lymphocyte infusion donor (not recorded which). It is not recorded whose cells these are; they may come from a transplant donor. Sequences were obtained from blood, either unsorted or a sorted T cell fraction (not recorded which). The CDR3 sequence: CSAGQGGKETQYF. In DNA form, the CDR3 reads TGCAGTGCTGGACAGGGTGGTAAAGAGACCCAGTACTTC.